There are many counts of the clone carrying this T cell receptor (beta chain). Its antigen is undetermined. 5'RACE primed at constant segments yielded TCR alpha and TCR beta cDNA libraries bearing sample barcodes and UMIs. Each CDR3 protein is one row after TCRdb ran MiXCR on the 5' RACE reads. Of 200,000 to 250,000 distinct CDR3 sequences in the sample, 7.5% to 10% were seen once. Trimming cost V 6 bases and J 0 bases, with 6 bases left between them. CDR3 length equals 13 residues. CDR1 MDHEN and CDR2 SYDVKM come from the germline V gene. This entry comes from a study of T-cell memory formation after mild COVID-19. Study-level results: The main location of contracting CD4+ clones was CM and EM, and that of contracting CD8+ clones was EMRA. Later expanders leaned CD4+, whereas day 15 to 85 contracting clones were balanced CD4/CD8.

This clonotype was obtained from a man younger than 35 who had mild COVID-19 (a few samples of this study predate the infection). Cell type and time point are not known. The sample consisted of PBMCs or a T cell subset sorted from them (not recorded which). The chain has TRBV28 and TRBJ1-5; no clear D gene. Here the CDR3 reads CASSGYSNQPQHF. The CDR3 coding sequence is TGTGCCAGCAGCGGATATAGCAATCAGCCCCAGCATTTT.